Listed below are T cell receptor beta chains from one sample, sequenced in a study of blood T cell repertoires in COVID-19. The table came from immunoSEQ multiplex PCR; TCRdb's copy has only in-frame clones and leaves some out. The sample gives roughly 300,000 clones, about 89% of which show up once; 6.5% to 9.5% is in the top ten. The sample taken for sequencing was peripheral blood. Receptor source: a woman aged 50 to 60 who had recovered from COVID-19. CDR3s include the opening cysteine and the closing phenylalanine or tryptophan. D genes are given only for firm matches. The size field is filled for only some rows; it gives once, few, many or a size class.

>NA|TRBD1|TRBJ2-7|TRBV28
TGTGCCAGCTCATCCGGGACAGGGGATAGGTTTTACGAGCAGTACTTC
CASSSGTGDRFYEQYF
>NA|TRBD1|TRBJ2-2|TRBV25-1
TGTGCCAGCCGGGACAGGGCGAACACCGGGGAGCTGTTTTTT
CASRDRANTGELFF
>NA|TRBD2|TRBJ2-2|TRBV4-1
TGCGCCAGCAGCCAAGCCGGGACTAGCGGGAGCGCCGGGGAGCTGTTTTTT
CASSQAGTSGSAGELFF
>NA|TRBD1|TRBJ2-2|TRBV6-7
TGTGCCAGCAGTTACGGGACAGGGGGCACCGGGGAGCTGTTTTTT
CASSYGTGGTGELFF
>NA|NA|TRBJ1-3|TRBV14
TGTGCCAGCAGCCTACAACAGGGAAACACCATATATTTT
CASSLQQGNTIYF
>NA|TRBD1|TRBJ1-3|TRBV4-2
TGTGCCAGCAGCCAAGAAGGACAGGGGGCGGCTGGAAACACCATATATTTT
CASSQEGQGAAGNTIYF
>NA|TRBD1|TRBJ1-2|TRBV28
TGTGCCAGCAATAAGGACAGGTTCCCCTATGGCTACACCTTC
CASNKDRFPYGYTF
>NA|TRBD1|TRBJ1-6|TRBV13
TGTGCCAGCAGCTTAAGGACAGGGGAAGGAAACTCACCCCTCCACTTT
CASSLRTGEGNSPLHF
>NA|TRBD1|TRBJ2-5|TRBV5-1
TGCGCCAGCAGCGGAGGGGGACAGGTGTACCAAGAGACCCAGTACTTC
CASSGGGQVYQETQYF
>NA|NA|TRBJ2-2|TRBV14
TGTGCCAGCAGCCAAGTTCGACTATCGCCCGGGGAGCTGTTTTTT
CASSQVRLSPGELFF
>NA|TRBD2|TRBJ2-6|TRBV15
TGTGCCACCAGCAAGACTAGCAGCTCTGGGGCCAACGTCCTGACTTTC
CATSKTSSSGANVLTF
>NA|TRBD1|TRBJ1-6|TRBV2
TGTGCCAGCAGCACAACCCGGGACAGTAGCTCCTATAATTCACCCCTCCACTTT
CASSTTRDSSSYNSPLHF
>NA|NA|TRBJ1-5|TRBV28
TGTGCCAGCAGTCGCTCGAGGAATCAGCCCCAGCATTTT
CASSRSRNQPQHF
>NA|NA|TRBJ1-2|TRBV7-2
TGTGCCAGCAGCTCGGGACAAGTCTACGGCTACACCTTC
CASSSGQVYGYTF
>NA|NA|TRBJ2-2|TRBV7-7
TGTGCCAGCAGCTTACAGGGCATCGCCGGGGAGCTGTTTTTT
CASSLQGIAGELFF
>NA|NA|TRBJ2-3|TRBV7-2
TGTGCCAGCAGCTTAGGGGCGGGGCGACTCACAGATACGCAGTATTTT
CASSLGAGRLTDTQYF
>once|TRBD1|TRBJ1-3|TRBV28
TGTGCCAGCAGTACGACAGGGCAAGGAAACACCATATATTTT
CASSTTGQGNTIYF
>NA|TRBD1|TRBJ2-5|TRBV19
TGTGCCAGTAGTACGACAGGGGCGGAGACCCAGTACTTC
CASSTTGAETQYF
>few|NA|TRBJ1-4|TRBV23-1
TGCGCCAGCAGTCCGAGCGGGCGCCAAAAACTGTTTTTT
CASSPSGRQKLFF
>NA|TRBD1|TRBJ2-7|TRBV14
TGTGCCAGCAGCCGCCGGGACAGGCCTACCTACGAGCAGTACTTC
CASSRRDRPTYEQYF
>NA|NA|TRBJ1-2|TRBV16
TGTGCCAGCAGCCCAGGGCGACTGGAAAGGGACTATGGCTACACCTTC
CASSPGRLERDYGYTF
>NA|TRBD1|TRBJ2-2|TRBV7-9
TGTGCCAGCAGCGTCACCGGGACAGGGTACGCCGGGGAGCTGTTTTTT
CASSVTGTGYAGELFF
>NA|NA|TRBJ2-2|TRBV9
TGTGCCAGCAGCGTCTTCATCGCAGGGCGCCTCACCGGGGAGCTGTTTTTT
CASSVFIAGRLTGELFF
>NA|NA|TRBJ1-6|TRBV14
TGTGCCAGCAGCCAAGGACAGTTTAATTCACCCCTCCACTTT
CASSQGQFNSPLHF
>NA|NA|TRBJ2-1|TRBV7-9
TGTGCCAGCAGCTCCGACAGTATCCGACGGTTCTTC
CASSSDSIRRFF
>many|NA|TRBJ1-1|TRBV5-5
TGTGCCAGCAGCTGGGAGGGAGCCCCTGAAGCTTTCTTT
CASSWEGAPEAFF
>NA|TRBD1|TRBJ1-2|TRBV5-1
TGCGCCAGCAGCTACCGCCGGGACAGGGATGGCTACACCTTC
CASSYRRDRDGYTF
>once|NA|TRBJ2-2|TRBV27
TGTGCCAGCAGCATAATGAGTCGGGGGTCGAACACCGGGGAGCTGTTTTTT
CASSIMSRGSNTGELFF
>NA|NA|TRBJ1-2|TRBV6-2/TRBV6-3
TGTGCCAGCAGTTACTTGACAGGACGGGATGGCTACACCTTC
CASSYLTGRDGYTF
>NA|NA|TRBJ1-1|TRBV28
TGTGCCACTGAGGAGAACACTGAAGCTTTCTTT
CATEENTEAFF
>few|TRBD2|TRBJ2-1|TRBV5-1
TGCGCCAGCAGCTTGGATGCAGCGGGGGACTACAATGAGCAGTTCTTC
CASSLDAAGDYNEQFF
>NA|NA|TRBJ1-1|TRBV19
TGTGCCAGTACCGAAACAGGGATGAACACTGAAGCTTTCTTT
CASTETGMNTEAFF
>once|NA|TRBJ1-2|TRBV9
TGTGCCAGCAGCCTGGGGGCAGGGCCGATCGATGGCTACACCTTC
CASSLGAGPIDGYTF
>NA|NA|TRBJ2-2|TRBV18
TGTGCCAGCTCACCGCGGGACGGCAACACCGGGGAGCTGTTTTTT
CASSPRDGNTGELFF
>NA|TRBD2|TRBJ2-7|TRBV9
TGTGCCAGCAGCGTAGGCGGCGGGAGTAATTACGAGCAGTACTTC
CASSVGGGSNYEQYF
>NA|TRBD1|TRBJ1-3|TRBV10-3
TGTGCCATCGCATCCGGGACAGGGGCTGGAAACACCATATATTTT
CAIASGTGAGNTIYF
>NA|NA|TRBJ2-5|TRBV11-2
TGTGCCAGCAGCTTAAGTTGGGCGATAGCGATGGAGACCCAGTACTTC
CASSLSWAIAMETQYF
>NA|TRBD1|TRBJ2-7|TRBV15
TGTGCCACCAGCAGAGACACCCAGGGGGCGTTCGCCTACGAGCAGTACTTC
CATSRDTQGAFAYEQYF
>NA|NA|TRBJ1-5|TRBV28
TGTGCCAGCAGTTTAGTGGGGGGGGGCAATCAGCCCCAGCATTTT
CASSLVGGGNQPQHF
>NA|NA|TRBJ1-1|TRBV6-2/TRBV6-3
TGTGCCAGCAGTTATTTGGGGCAACCTAATGAAGCTTTCTTT
CASSYLGQPNEAFF
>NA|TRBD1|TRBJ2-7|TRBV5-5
TGTGCCAGCAGCTGGGACAGTGCCTCCTACGAGCAGTACTTC
CASSWDSASYEQYF
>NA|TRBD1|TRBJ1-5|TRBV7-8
TGTGCCAGCAGCAGGGACAGGGTCTCTCAGCCCCAGCATTTT
CASSRDRVSQPQHF
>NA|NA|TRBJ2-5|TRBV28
TGTGCCAGCAGTATTAGCCAAGAGACCCAGTACTTC
CASSISQETQYF
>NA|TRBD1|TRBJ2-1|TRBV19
TGTGCCAGTAGCATCGGGACAGGGGGCCCCCACAATGAGCAGTTCTTC
CASSIGTGGPHNEQFF
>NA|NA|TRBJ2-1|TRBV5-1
TGCGCCAGCAGCCGTAGCGGTAACTCCTACAATGAGCAGTTCTTC
CASSRSGNSYNEQFF
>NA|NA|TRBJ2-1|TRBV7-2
TGTGCCAGCAGCTTAGATAGCGGGACAGCTTACAATGAGCAGTTCTTC
CASSLDSGTAYNEQFF
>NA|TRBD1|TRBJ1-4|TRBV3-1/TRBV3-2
TGTGCCAGCAGTCTAACAGGGGGCGCTGAAAAACTGTTTTTT
CASSLTGGAEKLFF
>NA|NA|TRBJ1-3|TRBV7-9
TGTGCCAGCAGCTTATTGGGGGGCTCTGGAAACACCATATATTTT
CASSLLGGSGNTIYF
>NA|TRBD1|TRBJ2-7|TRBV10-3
TGTGCCATCAGGAAACAGGGGTCCTCCTACGAGCAGTACTTC
CAIRKQGSSYEQYF
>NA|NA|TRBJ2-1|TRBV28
TGTGCCAGCAACCACCCGAGCGGTAGCGGACTGAATGAGCAGTTCTTC
CASNHPSGSGLNEQFF
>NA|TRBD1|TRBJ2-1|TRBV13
TGTGCCAGCAGCCACCCATTCCAGGGGGAAAATGAGCAGTTCTTC
CASSHPFQGENEQFF
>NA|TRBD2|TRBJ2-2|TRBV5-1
TGCGCCAGCATATCTAGCGGGACGGACGGGACCGGGGAGCTGTTTTTT
CASISSGTDGTGELFF
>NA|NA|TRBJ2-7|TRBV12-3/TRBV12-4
TGTGCCAGCAGTATCGGGGACGAGCAGTACTTC
CASSIGDEQYF